A selection of T cell receptor beta chains follows, all from one sample in a study of early T cells in non-severe SARS-CoV-2 infection. From the 5' RACE reads, TCRdb called clonotypes with MiXCR, one entry per CDR3 protein. The table lists about 49,000 distinct CDR3 sequences, about 12% of them singletons. What was sequenced was whole blood. Every receptor here comes from an adult who was a healthcare worker with PCR-confirmed SARS-CoV-2 infection or an uninfected control (not recorded which). Both conserved end residues are part of each CDR3. The order of the fields is CDR3 protein, CDR3 DNA, V gene, clone size, J gene, D gene. D genes are given only for firm matches. Part of the rows lack a size; the others show once, few, many or a class for expanded clones.

CDR3: CSVGGGNEKLFF
DNA: TGCAGCGTTGGAGGGGGTAATGAAAAACTGTTTTTT
V: TRBV29-1
size: many
J: TRBJ1-4
D: .

CDR3: CSALSGTIYNEQFF
DNA: TGCAGCGCCCTTTCCGGGACAATCTACAATGAGCAGTTCTTC
V: TRBV29-1
size: many
J: TRBJ2-1
D: .

CDR3: CASSWASGTLYNEQFF
DNA: TGTGCCAGCAGCTGGGCTAGCGGGACCCTGTACAATGAGCAGTTCTTC
V: TRBV5-6
size: few
J: TRBJ2-1
D: TRBD2

CDR3: CASSPTIGYEQYF
DNA: TGTGCCAGCAGCCCCACTATAGGCTACGAGCAGTACTTC
V: TRBV5-5
size: few
J: TRBJ2-7
D: .

CDR3: CASSRTVNYEQYF
DNA: TGTGCCAGCAGCCGGACAGTTAACTACGAGCAGTACTTC
V: TRBV7-8
size: many
J: TRBJ2-7
D: .

CDR3: CSVEGSSYEQYF
DNA: TGCAGCGTTGAGGGCAGCTCCTACGAGCAGTACTTC
V: TRBV29-1
size: many
J: TRBJ2-7
D: .

CDR3: CASSISGLNTDTQYF
DNA: TGTGCCAGTAGTATTAGTGGACTGAACACAGATACGCAGTATTTT
V: TRBV19
size: medium-sized
J: TRBJ2-3
D: .

CDR3: CASSQGAGAIDEQYF
DNA: TGTGCCAGCAGCCAAGGGGCGGGGGCTATTGACGAGCAGTACTTC
V: TRBV3-1
size: few
J: TRBJ2-7
D: .

CDR3: CATGRRGFPYEQYF
DNA: TGTGCCACAGGGAGGAGGGGGTTTCCCTACGAGCAGTACTTC
V: TRBV3-1
size: few
J: TRBJ2-7
D: .

CDR3: CASSLVGQLDETQYF
DNA: TGCGCCAGCAGCTTGGTCGGACAGTTAGACGAGACCCAGTACTTC
V: TRBV5-1
size: few
J: TRBJ2-5
D: .

CDR3: CATSSRRRGLDEQYF
DNA: TGTGCCACCAGCTCCCGAAGACGAGGGCTAGACGAGCAGTACTTC
V: TRBV15
size: many
J: TRBJ2-7
D: .

CDR3: CASSVAEGYEQYF
DNA: TGTGCCAGCAGCGTAGCTGAGGGTTACGAGCAGTACTTC
V: TRBV9
size: .
J: TRBJ2-7
D: .

CDR3: CASSGWSSYEQYF
DNA: TGTGCCAGCTCAGGTTGGAGCTCCTACGAGCAGTACTTC
V: TRBV18
size: few
J: TRBJ2-7
D: .

CDR3: CASSQENPGRGANVLTF
DNA: TGTGCCAGCAGCCAAGAGAACCCCGGCCGAGGGGCCAACGTCCTGACTTTC
V: TRBV14
size: few
J: TRBJ2-6
D: .

CDR3: CSASGQGLSYEQYF
DNA: TGCAGTGCCAGTGGGCAGGGGCTTTCCTACGAGCAGTACTTC
V: TRBV20-1
size: many
J: TRBJ2-7
D: .

CDR3: CASSLDWNNEQFF
DNA: TGTGCCAGCAGTCTTGACTGGAACAATGAGCAGTTCTTC
V: TRBV12-3/TRBV12-4
size: few
J: TRBJ2-1
D: .

CDR3: CASSREGSNTGELFF
DNA: TGTGCCAGCAGTCGTGAAGGTTCGAACACCGGGGAGCTGTTTTTT
V: TRBV6-6
size: many
J: TRBJ2-2
D: .

CDR3: CASSVGTRSYNEQFF
DNA: TGTGCCAGCAGCGTGGGGACTCGCTCCTACAATGAGCAGTTCTTC
V: TRBV9
size: few
J: TRBJ2-1
D: .

CDR3: CSVRQGNSPLHF
DNA: TGCAGTGTGCGACAGGGAAATTCACCCCTCCACTTT
V: TRBV29-1
size: many
J: TRBJ1-6
D: TRBD1

CDR3: CASSLDYGGTFPTDTQYF
DNA: TGTGCCAGCAGCTTAGACTACGGCGGGACCTTCCCCACAGATACGCAGTATTTT
V: TRBV11-2
size: few
J: TRBJ2-3
D: .

CDR3: CASSRTSGGAHNEQFF
DNA: TGCGCCAGCAGCCGAACTAGCGGGGGGGCTCACAATGAGCAGTTCTTC
V: TRBV10-2
size: .
J: TRBJ2-1
D: TRBD2

CDR3: CASSLQGNKFF
DNA: TGTGCCAGCAGTTTACAGGGTAATAAGTTCTTC
V: TRBV12-3/TRBV12-4
size: .
J: TRBJ2-1
D: .

CDR3: CASSLGLSGNTIYF
DNA: TGTGCCAGCAGCTTAGGGCTCTCTGGAAACACCATATATTTT
V: TRBV11-2
size: .
J: TRBJ1-3
D: .

CDR3: CASSPRRGVSYEQYF
DNA: TGTGCCAGCAGCCCCAGAAGGGGGGTCTCCTACGAGCAGTACTTC
V: TRBV11-1
size: many
J: TRBJ2-7
D: .